This TCR beta chain comes out of a study of T cell repertoires in aging, cancer and after chemotherapy. Trimming stripped 5 bases from V and 4 bases from J, with 21 bases between. The CDR3 totals 17 residues. Germline V gene sequence: CDR1 PRHDT, CDR2 FYEKMQ (reference sequence). Multiplex touch-down PCR with TRB-A/B primers amplified rearranged V-D-J TRB sequences. MiXCR, run by TCRdb on the multiplex PCR reads, gives a single entry per CDR3 protein. Of over 500 distinct CDR3 sequences in the sample, 25% to 30% are singletons; the top ten hold around 46%. Peripheral blood genomic DNA, not sorted cells or RNA, was the template. For this clonotype: Its antigen is unknown.

Overall study results and limits: Compared with age-matched healthy donors, untreated hematological or solid cancer patients showed higher blood TCR clonality.

Sequencing input: blood. This chain uses TRBV13 with TRBJ2-1; no reliable D call. The source of this sequence is a human donor with a blood cancer. CDR3 coding DNA: TGTGCCAGCAGCCTCCTACCAATACGTTACGCGTACAATGAGCAGTTCTTC. Translated: CASSLLPIRYAYNEQFF. Supplemented by reference TRBV13 and TRBJ2-1, the full variable domain reads AAGVIQSPRHLIKEKRETATLKCYPIPRHDTVYWYQQGPGQDPQFLISFYEKMQSDKGSIPDRFSAQQFSDYHSELNMSSLELGDSALYFCASSLLPIRYAYNEQFFGPGTRLTVL.